Following are 20 T cell receptor beta chains from one sample sequenced in a study of T cell repertoires in cytomegalovirus infection. TCRdb reanalysed the reads using MiXCR and keeps one entry per CDR3 protein. The sample yields about 300,000 distinct CDR3 sequences, roughly 23% seen once. Specimen: PBMCs. Receptors were obtained from a human donor in good health (CMV status not recorded). Some clones in this sample may be carry-over from other donors' samples.

This clonotype was recorded a few times. The chain recombines TRBV18 with TRBJ2-4, with a tentative D call TRBD2 (6 bases). Germline assignment: CDR1 KGHSH and CDR2 LQKENI. Trimming left V 0 bases short and J 7 bases short, with 10 bases between. The CDR3 loop spans 14 amino acids. This CDR3 is CASSPPGTENIQYF. The CDR3 nucleotides are TGTGCCAGCTCACCACCGGGGACTGAGAACATTCAGTACTTC. The entire variable domain, with the rest obtained from reference TRBV18 and TRBJ2-4, is as follows: NAGVMQNPRHLVRRRGQEARLRCSPMKGHSHVYWYRQLPEEGLKFMVYLQKENIIDESGMPKERFSAEFPKEGPSILRIQQVVRGDSAAYFCASSPPGTENIQYFGAGTRLSVL.

The rearrangement joins TRBV28 to TRBJ1-1, with a weak D call TRBD1 (6 bases). This CDR3 region has 15 residues. Deletions cut 4 bases from V and 1 base from J, with 13 bases between. The germline V gene has CDR1 MDHEN and CDR2 SYDVKM. The CDR3 DNA reads TGTGCCAGCAGTTGGACGGGACACCCGAACACTGAAGCTTTCTTT. Translated: CASSWTGHPNTEAFF.

The J gene is TRBJ1-1, the V gene TRBV30; tentatively, D is TRBD1 (6 bases). Looked up from germline, CDR1 is GTSNPN and CDR2 is SVGIG (reference sequence). CDR3 length: 15 amino acids. The ends were cut back, 2 bases at V and 5 bases at J, with 18 bases in the middle. The CDR3 DNA reads as TGTGCCTGGAGTACCAGGTTTTCGGGGGCGACTGAAGCTTTCTTT. Protein product: CAWSTRFSGATEAFF.

At least ten counts were recorded for this clonotype. This chain connects TRBV7-2 to TRBJ2-7; 7 bases line up with TRBD2. The length of the CDR3 is 15 residues. J lost 3 bases, V lost 2 bases, and 7 bases had no gene match. Germline V lookup: CDR1 SGHTA, CDR2 FQGNSA. DNA of the CDR3: TGTGCCAGCAGCTTAAGCGGGACTACCCTCTACGAGCAGTACTTC. Protein product: CASSLSGTTLYEQYF.

This clonotype was picked up one time. The V gene is TRBV7-9, the J gene TRBJ1-5; perhaps TRBD1 as D (5 bases). The ends were cut back, 3 bases at V and 0 bases at J, with 15 bases in the middle. The CDR3 is 17 residues long. Germline V lookup: CDR1 SEHNR, CDR2 FQNEAQ (reference sequence). The chain's CDR3 is CASSLGRGEFSNQPQHF. CDR3 bases: TGTGCCAGCAGCTTGGGACGAGGGGAGTTTAGCAATCAGCCCCAGCATTTT.

This clonotype occurred a few times. The V gene is TRBV2, the J gene TRBJ1-1; D is undetermined. Germline CDR1 is SNHLY and CDR2 is FYNNEI. Trimming removed 3 bases at V and 4 bases at J, with 9 bases between. This CDR3 has 13 amino acids. DNA for the CDR3: TGTGCCAGCAGTGACAGTATGGGCACTGAAGCTTTCTTT. It specifies CASSDSMGTEAFF.

This clonotype was seen ten or more times. The chain is built from TRBV7-8 and TRBJ2-1; D might be TRBD2 (5 bases). Trimming removed 1 base at V and 0 bases at J, with 10 bases between. CDR3 length: 16 amino acids. Germline V CDR1 and CDR2: SGHVS, FQNEAQ. The DNA of the CDR3 is TGTGCCAGCAGCTTAGTTGCTGGGAGCTCCTACAATGAGCAGTTCTTC. It codes for CASSLVAGSSYNEQFF.

The chain employs TRBV5-1 and TRBJ2-1; 7 nucleotides agree with TRBD2. The trim removed 2 bases at V and 7 bases at J, leaving 6 bases unmatched. Germline V lookup: CDR1 SGHRS, CDR2 YFSETQ. There are 14 residues in the CDR3. CDR3 bases: TGCGCCAGCAGCTTCACGGGAGGTGTGAATGAGCAGTTCTTC. Residues: CASSFTGGVNEQFF.

This clonotype was seen at least ten times. This rearrangement joins TRBV27 to TRBJ2-6; D unclear. This CDR3 is built from 14 residues. The germline V gene encodes CDR1 MNHEY and CDR2 SMNVEV (reference sequence). With 2 bases removed from V and 3 bases from J, the gap between germline ends came to 5 bases. The CDR3 nucleotides are TGTGCCAGCAGTTTAGACGTTGGGGCCAACGTCCTGACTTTC. Protein product: CASSLDVGANVLTF. The complete variable domain, with remaining parts taken from reference TRBV27 and TRBJ2-6, reads EAQVTQNPRYLITVTGKKLTVTCSQNMNHEYMSWYRQDPGLGLRQIYYSMNVEVTDKGDVPEGYKVSRKEKRNFPLILESPSPNQTSLYFCASSLDVGANVLTFGAGSRLTVL.

The J gene is TRBJ1-4, the V gene TRBV6-6; 9 bases are shared with TRBD1. The CDR3 is made up of 16 amino acids. Per the germline V gene, CDR1 is MNHNY and CDR2 is SVGAGI (reference sequence). V was pared by 4 bases and J by 0 bases, with 3 bases of the junction left unmatched. CDR3 bases: TGTGCCAGCAGTTTTCGACAGGGGGCAACTAATGAAAAACTGTTTTTT. It yields the protein CASSFRQGATNEKLFF.

Many counts were recorded for this clonotype. This chain joins TRBV7-2 and TRBJ2-1; D gene uncertain. There are 14 residues in the CDR3. The germline V and J ends were trimmed by 5 bases and 5 bases, with 13 bases remaining between them. Germline V lookup: CDR1 SGHTA, CDR2 FQGNSA. DNA for the CDR3: TGTGCCAGCAGCCCTAGGGTAGGCCACAATGAGCAGTTCTTC. This sequence encodes CASSPRVGHNEQFF.

The chain employs TRBV12-3 or TRBV12-4 and TRBJ1-5, with D tentatively TRBD1 (5 bases). This CDR3 region has 18 residues. V was trimmed by 3 bases and J by 1 base, leaving 19 bases between them. The CDR3 is CASSFRTLGDESNQPQHF. CDR3 nucleotide sequence: TGTGCCAGCAGTTTCCGAACGTTAGGGGATGAGAGCAATCAGCCCCAGCATTTT.

This clonotype was seen only once. The chain has TRBV12-3 or TRBV12-4 and TRBJ2-5, with 14 bases identical to TRBD2. The CDR3 runs 16 residues. Trimming took 3 bases from V and 5 from J; bases not matched to a gene: 5. The CDR3 sequence: CASSFLTSGRAETQYF. The CDR3 DNA sequence: TGTGCCAGCAGTTTTCTGACTAGCGGGAGGGCTGAGACCCAGTACTTC.

The V and J genes are TRBV20-1 and TRBJ2-5; D gene unclear. Trimming took off 1 base at V and 0 bases at J, with 3 bases between the two ends. Germline lookup yields CDR1 DFQATT and CDR2 SNEGSKA (reference sequence). CDR3 length: 12 amino acids. The CDR3 protein is CSARAYQETQYF. The CDR3 nucleotides are TGCAGTGCTAGAGCTTACCAAGAGACCCAGTACTTC.

This clonotype came up many times. The V call is TRBV6-1, the J call TRBJ1-5, with D perhaps matching TRBD1 (6 bases). Looked up from germline, CDR1 is MNHNS and CDR2 is SASEGT. The V and J ends lost 8 bases and 1 base respectively, with 15 bases between them. The CDR3 covers 15 residues. Here the CDR3 DNA reads TGTGCCAGCTCCCGCAACAGGGAAAGCAATCAGCCCCAGCATTTT. Translating it yields CASSRNRESNQPQHF.

V is TRBV3-1 and J is TRBJ2-5; 8 bases align to TRBD2. V was pared by 0 bases and J by 5 bases, with 11 bases of the junction left unmatched. Germline V gene lookup returns CDR1 LGHDT and CDR2 YNNKEL (reference sequence). The CDR3 has 17 amino acids. The CDR3 protein is CASSQDLPGGPLETQYF. The CDR3 DNA follows: TGTGCCAGCAGCCAAGATTTGCCGGGAGGGCCTTTGGAGACCCAGTACTTC.

There are a few counts of this clonotype. The chain employs TRBV19 and TRBJ2-3; TRBD2 matches 7 bases. The V and J ends lost 3 bases and 5 bases, in that order; junction bases with no gene match: 2. Per germline, CDR1 LNHDA and CDR2 SQIVND (reference sequence). This CDR3 has 13 amino acids. CDR3 residues: CASSMVAGDTQYF. The CDR3 DNA reads TGTGCCAGTAGTATGGTAGCGGGAGATACGCAGTATTTT. Filled out from reference TRBV19 and TRBJ2-3, the complete variable domain reads DGGITQSPKYLFRKEGQNVTLSCEQNLNHDAMYWYRQDPGQGLRLIYYSQIVNDFQKGDIAEGYSVSREKKESFPLTVTSAQKNPTAFYLCASSMVAGDTQYFGPGTRLTVL.

Ten or more counts support this clonotype. V is TRBV7-9 and J is TRBJ2-6; TRBD2 matches at 7 bases. V dropped 5 bases and J dropped 0; count of bases not matched to a gene: 7. From germline, CDR1 is SEHNR and CDR2 FQNEAQ (reference sequence). There are 17 residues in the CDR3. The DNA for the CDR3 is TGTGCCAGCAGCCCCGGGACTATGGGCTCTGGGGCCAACGTCCTGACTTTC. Translated: CASSPGTMGSGANVLTF. Looking up the rest from reference TRBV7-9 and TRBJ2-6 gives the full variable domain: DTGVSQNPRHKITKRGQNVTFRCDPISEHNRLYWYRQTLGQGPEFLTYFQNEAQLEKSRLLSDRFSAERPKGSFSTLEIQRTEQGDSAMYLCASSPGTMGSGANVLTFGAGSRLTVL.

This clonotype was observed at least ten times. This chain links TRBV7-2 with TRBJ1-5; D not resolved. This CDR3 contains 14 residues. The germline CDR1 and CDR2 sequences are SGHTA and FQGNSA. V was shortened by 1 base and J by 7 bases, with 11 bases between the two germline ends. The CDR3 nucleotides read TGTGCCAGCAGCTTAGTAACCGGTGGGCAGCCCCAGCATTTT. This gives the protein CASSLVTGGQPQHF.

This clonotype came up a few times. The V and J genes are TRBV18 and TRBJ1-5; maybe TRBD1 (5 bases). The CDR3 spans 14 residues. The ends were cut back, 2 bases at V and 7 bases at J, with 12 bases in the middle. The V gene's germline CDR1 is KGHSH and CDR2 LQKENI. In nucleotides, the CDR3 is TGTGCCAGCTCACCAATTCGGGGGATACAGCCCCAGCATTTT. Its protein product is CASSPIRGIQPQHF. Drawing the rest from reference TRBV18 and TRBJ1-5, the complete variable domain is NAGVMQNPRHLVRRRGQEARLRCSPMKGHSHVYWYRQLPEEGLKFMVYLQKENIIDESGMPKERFSAEFPKEGPSILRIQQVVRGDSAAYFCASSPIRGIQPQHFGDGTRLSIL.